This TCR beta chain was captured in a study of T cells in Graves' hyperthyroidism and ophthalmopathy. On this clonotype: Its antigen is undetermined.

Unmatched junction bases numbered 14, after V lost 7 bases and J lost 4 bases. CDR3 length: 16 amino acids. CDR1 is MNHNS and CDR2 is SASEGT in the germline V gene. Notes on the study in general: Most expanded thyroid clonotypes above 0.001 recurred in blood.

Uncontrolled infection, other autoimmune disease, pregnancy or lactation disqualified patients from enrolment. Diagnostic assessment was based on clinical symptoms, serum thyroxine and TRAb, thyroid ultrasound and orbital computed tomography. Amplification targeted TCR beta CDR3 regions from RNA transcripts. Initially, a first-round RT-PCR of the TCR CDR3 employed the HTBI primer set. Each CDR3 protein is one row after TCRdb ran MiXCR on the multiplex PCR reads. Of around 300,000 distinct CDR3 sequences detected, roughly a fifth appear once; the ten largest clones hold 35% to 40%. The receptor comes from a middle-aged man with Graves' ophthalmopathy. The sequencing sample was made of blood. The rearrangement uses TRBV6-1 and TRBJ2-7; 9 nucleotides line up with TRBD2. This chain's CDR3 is CASNPNLAGERYEQYF. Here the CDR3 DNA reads TGTGCCAGCAACCCGAATTTAGCGGGAGAGAGGTACGAGCAGTACTTC.